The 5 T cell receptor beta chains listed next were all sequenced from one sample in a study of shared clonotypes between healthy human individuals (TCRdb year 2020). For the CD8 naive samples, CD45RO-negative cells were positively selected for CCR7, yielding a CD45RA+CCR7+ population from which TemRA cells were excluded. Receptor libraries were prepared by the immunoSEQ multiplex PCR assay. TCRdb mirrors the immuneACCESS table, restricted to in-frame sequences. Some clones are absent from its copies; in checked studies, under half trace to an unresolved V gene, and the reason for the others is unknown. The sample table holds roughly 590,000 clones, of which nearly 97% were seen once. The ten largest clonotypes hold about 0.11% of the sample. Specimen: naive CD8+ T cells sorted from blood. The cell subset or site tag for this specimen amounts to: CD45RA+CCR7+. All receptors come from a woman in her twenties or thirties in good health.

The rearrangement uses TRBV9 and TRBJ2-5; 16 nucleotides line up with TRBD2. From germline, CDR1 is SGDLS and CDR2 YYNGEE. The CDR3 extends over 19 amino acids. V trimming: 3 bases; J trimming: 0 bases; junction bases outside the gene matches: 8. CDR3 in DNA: TGTGCCAGCAGCGCTTCGGGACTAGCGGGAGGGCCGTACCAAGAGACCCAGTACTTC. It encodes CASSASGLAGGPYQETQYF.

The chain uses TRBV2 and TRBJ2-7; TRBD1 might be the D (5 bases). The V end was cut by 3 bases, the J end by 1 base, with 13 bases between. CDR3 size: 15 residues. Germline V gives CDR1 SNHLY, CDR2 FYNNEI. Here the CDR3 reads CASSDFARVSYEQYF. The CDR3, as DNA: TGTGCCAGCAGTGATTTTGCCAGGGTATCCTACGAGCAGTACTTC.

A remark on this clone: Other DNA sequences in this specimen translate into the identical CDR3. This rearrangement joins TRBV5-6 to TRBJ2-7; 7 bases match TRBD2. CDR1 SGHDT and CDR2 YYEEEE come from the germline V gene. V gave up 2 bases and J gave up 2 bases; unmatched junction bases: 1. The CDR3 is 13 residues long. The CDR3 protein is CASSFGTTYEQYF. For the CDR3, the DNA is TGTGCCAGCAGCTTCGGGACTACCTACGAGCAGTACTTC.

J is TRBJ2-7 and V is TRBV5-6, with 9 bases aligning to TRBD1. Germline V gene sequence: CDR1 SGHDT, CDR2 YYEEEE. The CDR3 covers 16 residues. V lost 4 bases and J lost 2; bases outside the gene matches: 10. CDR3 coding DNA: TGTGCCAGCAGCGCAACCGGGACAGGGAGAACCTACGAGCAGTACTTC. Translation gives CASSATGTGRTYEQYF.

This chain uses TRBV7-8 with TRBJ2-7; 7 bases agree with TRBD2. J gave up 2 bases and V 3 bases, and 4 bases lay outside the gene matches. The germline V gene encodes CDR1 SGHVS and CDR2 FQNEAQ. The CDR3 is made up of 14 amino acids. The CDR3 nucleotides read TGTGCCAGCAGCTTGGGCGGGAGCCCCTACGAGCAGTACTTC. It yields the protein CASSLGGSPYEQYF.